These 32 T cell receptor beta chains originate from one sample sequenced in a study of T cells after yellow fever vaccination. TCRdb re-called the 5' RACE reads through MiXCR, storing one row per CDR3 protein. The sample includes about 68,000 distinct CDR3 sequences, about 7% of them seen just once. The sequencing here drew on CD8+ T cells sorted from PBMCs, taken about 41 days after the first yellow fever vaccination. The receptors were gathered from a man aged 18 to 30 who received the YFV17D yellow fever vaccine.

This clonotype showed up many times. This rearrangement joins TRBV6-5 to TRBJ2-5; a weak D match, TRBD1 (5 bases). CDR1 MNHEY and CDR2 SVGAGI come from the germline V gene. The CDR3 has 14 amino acids. V lost 0 bases and J lost 2, with 7 bases in between. The CDR3, as DNA: TGTGCCAGCAGTTACTCGGGGCTACAAGAGACCCAGTACTTC. Translation gives CASSYSGLQETQYF.

The table lists this clonotype with many counts. The chain uses TRBV4-1 and TRBJ2-1; TRBD1 matches 9 bases. Germline V gives CDR1 MGHRA, CDR2 YSYEKL. The junction had 9 bases not matched to a gene; V was cut back by 2 bases and J by 10 bases. The CDR3 length is 15 residues. As DNA, the CDR3 is TGCGCCAGCAGCCAACCCGGGACAGGGAAATGGGAGCAGTTCTTC. As protein: CASSQPGTGKWEQFF.

This clonotype was seen ten or more times. CDR3 residues: CAISEGLLNSPLHF. The CDR3 nucleotides are TGTGCCATCAGTGAGGGGTTACTCAATTCACCCCTCCACTTT. The chain joins TRBV10-3 to TRBJ1-6; D gene uncertain. From germline, CDR1 is ENHRY and CDR2 SYGVKD. V gave up 2 bases and J gave up 7 bases, with 9 bases separating them. The CDR3 has 14 residues.

Only a few counts were recorded for this clonotype. The rearrangement links TRBV20-1 to TRBJ2-7, with D perhaps matching TRBD2 (5 bases). The V and J ends lost 6 bases and 2 bases respectively, with 17 bases between them. Germline V gives CDR1 DFQATT, CDR2 SNEGSKA (reference sequence). This CDR3 comprises 14 residues. CDR3 protein: CSALSRENTYEQYF. Written as DNA, the CDR3 is TGCAGTGCGCTCAGTAGGGAGAACACCTACGAGCAGTACTTC.

This clonotype showed up many times. The rearrangement uses TRBV29-1 and TRBJ1-2; 9 nucleotides agree with TRBD1. In germline, CDR1 is SQVTM, CDR2 ANQGSEA. The CDR3 is 15 amino acids. V dropped 7 bases and J dropped 4; count of bases not matched to a gene: 13. The CDR3 reads CSAESRDREFYGYTF. The CDR3 bases are TGCAGCGCCGAATCCCGGGACAGGGAATTCTATGGCTACACCTTC.

This clonotype was seen at least ten times. This chain connects TRBV4-3 to TRBJ2-7; D assignment may be TRBD1 or TRBD2 (5 bases each). There are 15 residues in the CDR3. Germline-derived CDR1 and CDR2 are LGHNA and YSLEER. The V end was cut by 0 bases, the J end by 3 bases, with 12 bases between. Here the CDR3 reads CASSQDRGPLYEQYV. CDR3 nucleotides: TGCGCCAGCAGCCAAGATCGGGGACCCCTCTACGAGCAGTACGTC.

This clonotype was counted at least ten times. The chain links TRBV18 to TRBJ1-3, with a weak D call TRBD1 (5 bases). The CDR3 is 15 residues long. Trimming pared 2 bases from V and 5 bases from J, leaving 13 bases between. The germline CDR1 and CDR2 sequences are KGHSH and LQKENI. Here the CDR3 DNA reads TGTGCCAGCTCACCATTAACCGGGACGCGAAACACCATATATTTT. Translation gives CASSPLTGTRNTIYF. Combining the CDR3 with reference TRBV18 and TRBJ1-3 gives the whole variable domain NAGVMQNPRHLVRRRGQEARLRCSPMKGHSHVYWYRQLPEEGLKFMVYLQKENIIDESGMPKERFSAEFPKEGPSILRIQQVVRGDSAAYFCASSPLTGTRNTIYFGEGSWLTVV.

In its sample, this clonotype was seen many times. This rearrangement joins TRBV7-2 to TRBJ2-2, with unresolved D. The CDR3 sequence is 16 residues long. Germline values: CDR1 SGHTA, CDR2 FQGNSA. The ends were cut back, 1 base at V and 7 bases at J, with 16 bases in the middle. CDR3 sequence reads: CASSLGRIGRIGELFF. The CDR3 DNA follows: TGTGCCAGCAGCTTAGGACGTATAGGTCGTATCGGGGAGCTGTTTTTT.

This clonotype was observed a few times. The chain links TRBV5-1 to TRBJ1-1; the D gene is possibly TRBD1 (5 bases). Deletions cut 1 base from V and 3 bases from J, with 7 bases between. Germline-derived CDR1 and CDR2 are SGHRS and YFSETQ. This CDR3 spans 13 amino acids. CDR3 nucleotides: TGCGCCAGCAGCTTGATAGGGGACACTGAAGCTTTCTTT. It translates to CASSLIGDTEAFF.

This clonotype was detected many times. The rearrangement joins TRBV19 to TRBJ2-7, with D perhaps assigned TRBD1 or TRBD2 (6 bases each). This CDR3 comprises 14 residues. V was cut by 2 bases and J by 3 bases, with 11 bases left in between. The V gene's germline CDR1 is LNHDA and CDR2 SQIVND (reference sequence). The CDR3 DNA reads as TGTGCCAGTAGTATAAGACAGGAGGGCTACGAGCAGTACTTC. It codes for CASSIRQEGYEQYF. Combining the CDR3 with reference TRBV19 and TRBJ2-7 gives the whole variable domain DGGITQSPKYLFRKEGQNVTLSCEQNLNHDAMYWYRQDPGQGLRLIYYSQIVNDFQKGDIAEGYSVSREKKESFPLTVTSAQKNPTAFYLCASSIRQEGYEQYFGPGTRLTVT.

In this sample, this clonotype turned up many times. V is TRBV5-6 and J is TRBJ2-7, with 7 bases identical to TRBD2. Germline-derived CDR1 and CDR2 are SGHDT and YYEEEE. The V and J ends lost 0 bases and 3 bases, in that order; junction bases with no gene match: 3. The CDR3 spans 14 residues. As DNA, the CDR3 is TGTGCCAGCAGCTTGGATGGGGGGGTCTACGAGCAGTACTTC. Translation gives CASSLDGGVYEQYF. Together with reference TRBV5-6 and TRBJ2-7, the CDR3 gives the full variable domain: DAGVTQSPTHLIKTRGQQVTLRCSPKSGHDTVSWYQQALGQGPQFIFQYYEEEERQRGNFPDRFSGHQFPNYSSELNVNALLLGDSALYLCASSLDGGVYEQYFGPGTRLTVT.

The table lists this clonotype with a count of one. The rearrangement joins TRBV7-6 to TRBJ1-1; D is uncertain. This CDR3 has 15 residues. The germline V gene has CDR1 SGHVS and CDR2 FNYEAQ. V was cut by 0 bases and J by 7 bases, with 15 bases left in between. The CDR3 DNA reads TGTGCCAGCAGCTTAGCTGGGAACGGAATGAGTGAAGCTTTCTTT. Its translation: CASSLAGNGMSEAFF. The whole variable domain, filled in from reference TRBV7-6 and TRBJ1-1, reads GAGVSQSPRYKVTKRGQDVALRCDPISGHVSLYWYRQALGQGPEFLTYFNYEAQQDKSGLPNDRFSAERPEGSISTLTIQRTEQRDSAMYRCASSLAGNGMSEAFFGQGTRLTVV.

This clonotype was seen at least ten times. V gene TRBV4-1 combines with J gene TRBJ1-1; D perhaps matches TRBD1 (6 bases). The V end lost 4 bases, the J end lost 7 bases, and 13 bases lay between the germline ends. The CDR3 loop spans 13 amino acids. The V gene's germline CDR1 is MGHRA and CDR2 YSYEKL. As DNA, the CDR3 is TGCGCCAGCAGCCGACGACAGGATAATGAAGCTTTCTTT. Protein sequence: CASSRRQDNEAFF.

This clonotype was recorded a few times. Here the CDR3 DNA reads TGCGCCAGCAGCCAAGATTCCGAGACAGCCTATGGCTACACCTTC. Translating it yields CASSQDSETAYGYTF. This chain joins TRBV4-3 and TRBJ1-2, with D possibly matching TRBD1 (5 bases). This CDR3 has 15 amino acids. V gave up 0 bases and J gave up 4 bases, with 12 bases separating them. The germline V gene encodes CDR1 LGHNA and CDR2 YSLEER.

This clonotype showed up many times. The V gene is TRBV2, the J gene TRBJ2-2; 8 nucleotides line up with TRBD1. The germline CDR1 and CDR2 sequences are SNHLY and FYNNEI. The CDR3 consists of 13 residues. The ends lost 8 bases at V and 4 bases at J; junction bases unmatched: 3. CDR3 in amino acids: CASGDRPTGELFF. The CDR3 DNA is TGTGCCAGCGGGGACAGGCCCACCGGGGAGCTGTTTTTT.

This clonotype was observed at least ten times. J is TRBJ2-7 and V is TRBV11-2; D unresolved. Deletions cut 5 bases from V and 2 bases from J, with 7 bases between. Looked up from germline, CDR1 is SGHAT and CDR2 is FQNNGV. The CDR3 is 12 amino acids. The CDR3 region has the DNA TGTGCCAGCAGCCGCTGGACCTACGAGCAGTACTTC. Encoded protein: CASSRWTYEQYF.

The sample holds many counts of this clonotype. The V call is TRBV6-5, the J call TRBJ2-5; D is unresolved. The CDR3 is made up of 13 amino acids. V was shortened by 2 bases and J by 7 bases, with 11 bases between the two germline ends. Germline assignment: CDR1 MNHEY and CDR2 SVGAGI. The CDR3 is CASSYTQPATQYF. The CDR3 coding sequence is TGTGCCAGCAGTTACACGCAGCCCGCGACCCAGTACTTC.

This clonotype came up a few times. The chain combines TRBV5-8 with TRBJ1-1, with D tentatively TRBD1 (5 bases). V was cut by 3 bases and J by 5 bases, with 11 bases left in between. This CDR3 has 13 amino acids. The germline V gene has CDR1 SGHTS and CDR2 YDEGEE. The CDR3 loop is CASSWEGDTEAFF. The CDR3 coding sequence is TGTGCCAGCAGCTGGGAAGGGGATACTGAAGCTTTCTTT. Drawing the rest from reference TRBV5-8 and TRBJ1-1, the complete variable domain is EAGVTQSPTHLIKTRGQQATLRCSPISGHTSVYWYQQALGLGLQFLLWYDEGEERNRGNFPPRFSGRQFPNYSSELNVNALELEDSALYLCASSWEGDTEAFFGQGTRLTVV.

There are many counts of this clonotype. The rearrangement joins TRBV20-1 to TRBJ2-1; possibly TRBD1 or TRBD2 for D (6 bases each). Germline CDR1 reads DFQATT; CDR2 reads SNEGSKA (reference sequence). Trimming took off 3 bases at V and 2 bases at J, with 11 bases between the two ends. This CDR3 has 14 amino acids. The CDR3 loop is CSASGRGPYNEQFF. Written as DNA, the CDR3 is TGCAGTGCTAGTGGTCGGGGGCCCTACAATGAGCAGTTCTTC.

This clonotype was seen many times. The rearrangement uses TRBV5-8 and TRBJ2-3; D not resolved. The CDR3 spans 16 residues. Trimming removed 3 bases at V and 0 bases at J, with 14 bases between. CDR1 and CDR2 from the germline V gene are SGHTS and YDEGEE. The CDR3 nucleotides are TGTGCCAGCAGCTCCCACGTTGTGCTCAGCACAGATACGCAGTATTTT. Translated: CASSSHVVLSTDTQYF.

This clonotype came up many times. This chain uses TRBV18 with TRBJ1-6; no clear D gene. The germline V and J ends were trimmed by 4 bases and 0 bases, with 4 bases remaining between them. This CDR3 region has 14 residues. Germline CDR1 reads KGHSH; CDR2 reads LQKENI. In DNA, the CDR3 is TGTGCCAGCTCACTACACTCCTATAATTCACCCCTCCACTTT. Its translation is CASSLHSYNSPLHF.

The chain uses TRBV3-2 and TRBJ2-5; the table's D call, TRBD2, has no DNA check behind it. TRBV3-2 is shown as a pseudogene. This CDR3 comprises 15 residues. The CDR3 nucleotides read TGTGCCAGCAGCCCCCGGACCCTCGGGGAAAAGACCCAGTACTTC. It specifies CASSPRTLGEKTQYF.

This clonotype was recorded at least ten times. The chain uses TRBV20-1 and TRBJ2-2; D is perhaps TRBD2 (6 bases). CDR3 length: 15 residues. The germline V and J ends were trimmed by 5 bases and 0 bases, with 13 bases remaining between them. Germline CDR1 and CDR2: DFQATT and SNEGSKA (reference sequence). CDR3 coding DNA: TGCAGTGCTCCTATTTGGGGGGCGAACACCGGGGAGCTGTTTTTT. Amino acid sequence: CSAPIWGANTGELFF.

This clonotype was counted between two and nine times. The chain couples TRBV5-1 to TRBJ2-1; perhaps D is TRBD1 or TRBD2 (5 bases each). Trimming shortened V by 4 bases and J by 0 bases, and 17 bases separated the two germline ends. In germline, CDR1 is SGHRS, CDR2 YFSETQ. The CDR3 is 17 amino acids. The CDR3 spells CASSHPGDQSSYNEQFF. The CDR3 DNA follows: TGCGCCAGCAGCCATCCCGGGGACCAGAGCTCCTACAATGAGCAGTTCTTC.

In this sample, this clonotype turned up many times. This chain links TRBV23-1 with TRBJ2-3; weak D call: TRBD1 (6 bases). TRBV23-1 is identified as an open reading frame with a role that is uncertain. Trimming took off 3 bases at V and 3 bases at J, with 19 bases between the two ends. This CDR3 is built from 17 residues. CDR3 DNA: TGCGCCAGCAGTCAGCCGGGACACCAGGCGGGTACAGATACGCAGTATTTT. Translated, it gives CASSQPGHQAGTDTQYF.

This chain uses TRBV5-8 with TRBJ1-1; maybe TRBD1 (5 bases). V dropped 4 bases and J dropped 3 bases, with 13 bases sitting between them. There are 14 residues in the CDR3. The V gene's germline CDR1 is SGHTS and CDR2 YDEGEE. CDR3 DNA: TGTGCCAGCAGCCGCAGGGTCTCGTACACTGAAGCTTTCTTT. Translation: CASSRRVSYTEAFF.

This clonotype was recorded a few times. The rearrangement uses TRBV5-1 and TRBJ2-1, with D perhaps being TRBD1 or TRBD2 (5 bases each). The CDR3 is 17 amino acids. Germline lookup yields CDR1 SGHRS and CDR2 YFSETQ. V dropped 0 bases and J dropped 0 bases, with 13 bases sitting between them. CDR3 DNA: TGCGCCAGCAGCTTGGCCGGGGCGGTTAGCTCCTACAATGAGCAGTTCTTC. Translated: CASSLAGAVSSYNEQFF.

The CDR3 is CASSLRHFGETQYF. CDR3 sequence (DNA): TGTGCCAGCAGTTTAAGGCATTTTGGGGAGACCCAGTACTTC. The rearrangement links TRBV12-3 or TRBV12-4 to TRBJ2-5, with D unresolved. V was trimmed by 2 bases and J by 5 bases, leaving 12 bases between them. The CDR3 runs to 14 residues.

This clonotype has more than one count but fewer than ten. The rearrangement joins TRBV7-6 to TRBJ1-1; D not resolved. V gave up 0 bases and J gave up 1 base, with 9 bases separating them. Germline CDR1 and CDR2: SGHVS and FNYEAQ. CDR3 length: 15 residues. CDR3 amino acids: CASSLATTSNTEAFF. CDR3 coding DNA: TGTGCCAGCAGCTTAGCGACGACATCGAACACTGAAGCTTTCTTT.

In the case of this clonotype: This sequence may be a read error, since a much larger clone differs from it by one base. The V call is TRBV9, the J call TRBJ2-7, with 9 nucleotides matching TRBD1. Germline V gives CDR1 SGDLS, CDR2 YYNGEE. CDR3 size: 14 residues. The CDR3 here is CARSVEQGAREQYF. The CDR3 coding sequence is TGTGCCAGAAGCGTAGAACAGGGGGCTCGGGAGCAGTACTTC.

This clonotype was found a few times. The V and J genes are TRBV6-1 and TRBJ2-2; 9 bases agree with TRBD1. The CDR3 runs 15 residues. CDR1 is MNHNS, CDR2 SASEGT, per germline. V lost 1 base and J lost 3; bases outside the gene matches: 0. CDR3 in amino acids: CASSEGTGDTGELFF. The CDR3, as DNA: TGTGCCAGCAGTGAAGGGACAGGGGACACCGGGGAGCTGTTTTTT.

In its sample, this clonotype was seen many times. This chain joins TRBV9 and TRBJ1-4; a possible D gene is TRBD1 (5 bases). Germline-derived CDR1 and CDR2 are SGDLS and YYNGEE. The ends were cut back, 3 bases at V and 8 bases at J, with 14 bases in the middle. The CDR3 is made up of 14 amino acids. CDR3 DNA: TGTGCCAGCAGCGCCGAGACTACAGGCGAAAAACTGTTTTTT. Its translation: CASSAETTGEKLFF.